These 15 T cell receptor beta chains were sequenced from one sample in a study of monozygotic twins with inflammatory bowel disease. Using the 5' RACE reads, TCRdb records one entry per CDR3 protein without DNA. The sample has approximately 160,000 distinct CDR3 sequences, and its top ten clones hold less than 7.5%. Sequenced material: blood. The receptors shown here come from a human donor with ulcerative colitis or Crohn's disease, or a healthy co-twin of an affected twin (not recorded which).

The rearrangement links TRBV3-1 to TRBJ2-7; there is no DNA to check the TCRdb D call of TRBD1. The germline V gene has CDR1 LGHDT and CDR2 YNNKEL (reference sequence). There are 14 residues in the CDR3. CDR3 sequence: CASSQNGGTYEQYF.

The rearrangement joins TRBV5-6 to TRBJ1-5. This CDR3 has 15 residues. Germline CDR1 SGHDT, CDR2 YYEEEE. The CDR3 sequence: CASSHLRGIDQPQHF. The complete variable domain, with remaining parts taken from reference TRBV5-6 and TRBJ1-5, reads DAGVTQSPTHLIKTRGQQVTLRCSPKSGHDTVSWYQQALGQGPQFIFQYYEEEERQRGNFPDRFSGHQFPNYSSELNVNALLLGDSALYLCASSHLRGIDQPQHFGDGTRLSIL.

This chain uses TRBV5-4 with TRBJ2-2; TCRdb selects TRBD2, and the lack of DNA leaves this call unchecked. Germline lookup yields CDR1 SGHNT and CDR2 YYREEE (reference sequence). The CDR3 extends over 14 amino acids. This CDR3 is CASSSRLAGGELFF.

The chain has TRBV7-2 and TRBJ2-1; no DNA is available, so the TRBD1 call from TCRdb remains unchecked. This CDR3 is 16 amino acids long. The germline V gene encodes CDR1 SGHTA and CDR2 FQGNSA. The CDR3 is CASSLVGAQLYNEQFF.

V is TRBV7-2 and J is TRBJ1-6. The CDR3 has 17 amino acids. The V gene's germline CDR1 is SGHTA and CDR2 FQGNSA. CDR3 amino acids: CASSLDGWSSYNSPLHF. Looking up the rest from reference TRBV7-2 and TRBJ1-6 gives the full variable domain: GAGVSQSPSNKVTEKGKDVELRCDPISGHTALYWYRQSLGQGLEFLIYFQGNSAPDKSGLPSDRFSAERTGGSVSTLTIQRTQQEDSAVYLCASSLDGWSSYNSPLHFGNGTRLTVT.

This chain joins TRBV14 and TRBJ2-1; the TCRdb D gene call, TRBD1, has no DNA to confirm it. Germline V lookup: CDR1 SGHDN, CDR2 FVKESK. This CDR3 has 17 residues. The CDR3 loop is CASSLRRLGRGNNEQFF.

The chain uses TRBV30 and TRBJ2-2; TCRdb proposes TRBD1, but this gene call is untestable without DNA. Germline V gene data show CDR1 as GTSNPN and CDR2 as SVGIG (reference sequence). The CDR3 extends over 16 amino acids. CDR3 region: CAWSVKGGAVTGELFF.

This chain uses TRBV20-1 with TRBJ1-5; TCRdb's D gene call, TRBD1, goes unchecked for lack of DNA. Germline loops: CDR1 DFQATT, CDR2 SNEGSKA (reference sequence). The CDR3 is made up of 14 amino acids. CDR3 loop: CSARIGTANQPQHF.

The rearrangement links TRBV7-2 to TRBJ1-1; there is no DNA to check the TCRdb D call of TRBD1. This CDR3 has 16 residues. Per germline, CDR1 SGHTA and CDR2 FQGNSA. The CDR3 reads CASSPRTGGTGAEAFF.

The rearrangement joins TRBV20-1 to TRBJ2-1; TCRdb selects TRBD2, and the lack of DNA leaves this call unchecked. Germline values: CDR1 DFQATT, CDR2 SNEGSKA (reference sequence). The CDR3 loop spans 20 amino acids. The CDR3 region is CSARVYFWASGRLGDNEQFF.

V gene TRBV25-1 combines with J gene TRBJ2-1; there is no DNA to check the TCRdb D call of TRBD1. This CDR3 region has 15 residues. Germline V gene sequence: CDR1 MGHDK, CDR2 SYGVNS. The CDR3 protein is CASSGSMLGRLEQFF.

The chain employs TRBV12-3 or TRBV12-4 and TRBJ1-1. This CDR3 region has 12 residues. The CDR3 region is CASRQAKGEAFF.

The rearrangement links TRBV5-1 to TRBJ1-1. This CDR3 spans 15 amino acids. In germline, CDR1 is SGHRS, CDR2 YFSETQ. The CDR3: CASSLDSSQNTEAFF.

V usage is TRBV7-9 and J usage is TRBJ2-7. This CDR3 contains 11 residues. Germline V CDR1 and CDR2: SEHNR, FQNEAQ (reference sequence). CDR3 sequence reads: CASSTSYEQYF.

The rearrangement joins TRBV7-2 to TRBJ2-2; TCRdb's assignment of TRBD2 cannot be checked, as there is no DNA. Germline CDR1 SGHTA, CDR2 FQGNSA. The CDR3 consists of 16 residues. This chain's CDR3 is CASSRTGTSNTGELFF.